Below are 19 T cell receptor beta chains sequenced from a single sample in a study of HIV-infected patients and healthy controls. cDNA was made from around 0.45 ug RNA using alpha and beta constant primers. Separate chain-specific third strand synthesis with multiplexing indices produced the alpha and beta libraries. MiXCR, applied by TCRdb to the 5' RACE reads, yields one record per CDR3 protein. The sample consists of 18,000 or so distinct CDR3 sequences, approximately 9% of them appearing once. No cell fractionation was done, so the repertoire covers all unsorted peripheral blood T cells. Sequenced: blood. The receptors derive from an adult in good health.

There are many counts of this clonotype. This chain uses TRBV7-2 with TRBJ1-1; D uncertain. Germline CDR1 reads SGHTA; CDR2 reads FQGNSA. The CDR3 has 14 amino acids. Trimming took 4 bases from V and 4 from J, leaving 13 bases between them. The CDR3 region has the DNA TGTGCCAGCAGCTCGTTACGAGGTAGCACTGAAGCTTTCTTT. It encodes CASSSLRGSTEAFF. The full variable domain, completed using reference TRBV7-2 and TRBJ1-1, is GAGVSQSPSNKVTEKGKDVELRCDPISGHTALYWYRQSLGQGLEFLIYFQGNSAPDKSGLPSDRFSAERTGGSVSTLTIQRTQQEDSAVYLCASSSLRGSTEAFFGQGTRLTVV.

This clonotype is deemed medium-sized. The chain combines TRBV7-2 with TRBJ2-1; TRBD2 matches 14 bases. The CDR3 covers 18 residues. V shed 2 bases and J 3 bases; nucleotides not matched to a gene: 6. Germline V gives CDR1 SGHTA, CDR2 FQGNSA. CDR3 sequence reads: CASSLTAGTSGSYNEQFF. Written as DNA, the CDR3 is TGTGCCAGCAGCTTAACTGCAGGGACTAGCGGGAGCTACAATGAGCAGTTCTTC.

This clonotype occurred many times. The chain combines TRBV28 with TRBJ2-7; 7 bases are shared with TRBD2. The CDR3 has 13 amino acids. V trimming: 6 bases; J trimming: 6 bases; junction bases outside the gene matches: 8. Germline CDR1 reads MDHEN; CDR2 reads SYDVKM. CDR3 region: CASRVAGLGEQYF. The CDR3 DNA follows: TGTGCCAGCAGGGTAGCGGGCCTCGGCGAGCAGTACTTC.

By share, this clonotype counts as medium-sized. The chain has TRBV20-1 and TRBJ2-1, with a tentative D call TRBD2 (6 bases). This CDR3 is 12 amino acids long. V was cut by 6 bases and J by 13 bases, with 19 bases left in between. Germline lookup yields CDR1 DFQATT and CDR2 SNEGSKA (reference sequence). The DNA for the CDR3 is TGCAGTGCAGCCGTGGTAGCGGAAAATCAGTTCTTC. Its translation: CSAAVVAENQFF.

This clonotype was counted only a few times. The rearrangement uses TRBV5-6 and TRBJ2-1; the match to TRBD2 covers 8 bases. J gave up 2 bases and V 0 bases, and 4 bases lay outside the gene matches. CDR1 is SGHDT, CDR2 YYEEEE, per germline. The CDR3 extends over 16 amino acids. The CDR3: CASSLAEREPYNEQFF. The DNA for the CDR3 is TGTGCCAGCAGCTTGGCCGAGCGGGAGCCCTACAATGAGCAGTTCTTC.

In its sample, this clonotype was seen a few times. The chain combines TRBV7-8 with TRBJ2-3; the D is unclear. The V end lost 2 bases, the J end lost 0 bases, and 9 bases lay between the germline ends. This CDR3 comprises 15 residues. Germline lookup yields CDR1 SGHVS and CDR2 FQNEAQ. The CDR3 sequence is CASSLTRPSTDTQYF. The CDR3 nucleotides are TGTGCCAGCAGCTTAACCCGACCTAGCACAGATACGCAGTATTTT.

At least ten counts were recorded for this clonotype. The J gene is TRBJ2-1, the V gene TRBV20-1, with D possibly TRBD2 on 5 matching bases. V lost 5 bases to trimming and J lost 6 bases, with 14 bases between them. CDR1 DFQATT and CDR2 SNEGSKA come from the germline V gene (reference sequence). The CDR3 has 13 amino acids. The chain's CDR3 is CSAGAGRVNEQFF. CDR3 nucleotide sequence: TGCAGTGCTGGTGCGGGTAGGGTCAATGAGCAGTTCTTC.

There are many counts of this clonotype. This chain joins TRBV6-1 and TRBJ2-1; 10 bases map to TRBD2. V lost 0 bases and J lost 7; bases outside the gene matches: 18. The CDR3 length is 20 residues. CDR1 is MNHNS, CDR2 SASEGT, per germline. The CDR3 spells CASSEALEGASGRWVNEQFF. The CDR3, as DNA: TGTGCCAGCAGTGAAGCATTAGAGGGGGCTAGCGGGAGATGGGTAAATGAGCAGTTCTTC.

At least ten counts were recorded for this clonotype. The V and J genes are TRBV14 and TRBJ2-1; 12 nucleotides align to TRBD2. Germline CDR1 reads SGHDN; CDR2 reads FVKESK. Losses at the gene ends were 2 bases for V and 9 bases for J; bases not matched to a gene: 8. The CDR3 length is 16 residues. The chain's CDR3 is CASSQTTSGSNGEQFF. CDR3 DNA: TGTGCCAGCAGCCAAACGACTAGCGGGAGTAACGGTGAGCAGTTCTTC.

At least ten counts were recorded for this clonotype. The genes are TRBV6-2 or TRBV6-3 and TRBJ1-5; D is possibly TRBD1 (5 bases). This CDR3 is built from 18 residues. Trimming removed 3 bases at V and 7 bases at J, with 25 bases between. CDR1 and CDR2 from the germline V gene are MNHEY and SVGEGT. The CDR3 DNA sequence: TGTGCCAGCAGTTATTCAAATCTCGGGACCGCTCTAGGGCAGCCCCAGCATTTT. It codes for CASSYSNLGTALGQPQHF.

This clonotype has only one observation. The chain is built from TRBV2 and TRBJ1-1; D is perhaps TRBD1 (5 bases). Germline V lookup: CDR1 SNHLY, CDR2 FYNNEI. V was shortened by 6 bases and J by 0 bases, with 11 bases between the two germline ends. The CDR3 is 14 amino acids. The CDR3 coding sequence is TGTGCCAGCAGACTTGAGACAGTGAACACTGAAGCTTTCTTT. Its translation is CASRLETVNTEAFF.

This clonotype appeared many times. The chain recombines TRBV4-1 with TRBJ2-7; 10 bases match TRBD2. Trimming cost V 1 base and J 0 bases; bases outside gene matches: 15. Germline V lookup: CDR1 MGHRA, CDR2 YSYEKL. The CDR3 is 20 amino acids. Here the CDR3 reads CASSQVVGSGRLESSYEQYF. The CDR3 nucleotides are TGCGCCAGCAGCCAAGTCGTAGGTAGCGGGAGGCTGGAGAGCTCCTACGAGCAGTACTTC.

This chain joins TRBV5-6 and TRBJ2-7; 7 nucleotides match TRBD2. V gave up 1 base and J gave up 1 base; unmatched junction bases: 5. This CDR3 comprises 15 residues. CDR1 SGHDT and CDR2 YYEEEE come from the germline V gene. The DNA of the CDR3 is TGTGCCAGCAGCTTGTTCGGGACTAATTCCTACGAGCAGTACTTC. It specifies CASSLFGTNSYEQYF.

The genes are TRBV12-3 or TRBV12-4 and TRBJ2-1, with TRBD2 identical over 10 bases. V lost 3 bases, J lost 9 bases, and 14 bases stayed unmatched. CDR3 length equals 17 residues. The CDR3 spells CASSLFSILAGVSEQFF. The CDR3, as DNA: TGTGCCAGCAGTTTGTTTAGCATCCTAGCGGGAGTTAGTGAGCAGTTCTTC.

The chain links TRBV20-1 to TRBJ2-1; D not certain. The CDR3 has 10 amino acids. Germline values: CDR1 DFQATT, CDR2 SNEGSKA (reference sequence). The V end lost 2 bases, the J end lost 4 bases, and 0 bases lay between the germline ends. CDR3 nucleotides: TGCAGTGCTAGATACAATGAGCAGTTCTTC. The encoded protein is CSARYNEQFF.

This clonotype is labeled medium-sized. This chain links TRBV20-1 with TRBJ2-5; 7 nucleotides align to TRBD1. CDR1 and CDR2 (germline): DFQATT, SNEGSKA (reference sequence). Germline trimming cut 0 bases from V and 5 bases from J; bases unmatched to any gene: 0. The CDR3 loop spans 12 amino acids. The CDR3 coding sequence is TGCAGTGCTAGAGAGGACAGGGAGACCCAGTACTTC. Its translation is CSAREDRETQYF.

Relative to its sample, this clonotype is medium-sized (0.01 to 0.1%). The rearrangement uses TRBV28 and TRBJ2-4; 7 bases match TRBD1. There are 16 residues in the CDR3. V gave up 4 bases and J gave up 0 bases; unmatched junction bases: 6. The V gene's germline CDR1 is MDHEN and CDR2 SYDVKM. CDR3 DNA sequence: TGTGCCAGCAGTTCTGCACAGGGGAGAGCCAAAAACATTCAGTACTTC. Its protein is CASSSAQGRAKNIQYF.

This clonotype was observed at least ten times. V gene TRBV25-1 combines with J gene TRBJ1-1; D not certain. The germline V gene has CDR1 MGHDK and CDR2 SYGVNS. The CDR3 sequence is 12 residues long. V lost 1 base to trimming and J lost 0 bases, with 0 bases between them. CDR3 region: CASSELNTEAFF. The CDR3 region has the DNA TGTGCCAGCAGTGAATTGAACACTGAAGCTTTCTTT.

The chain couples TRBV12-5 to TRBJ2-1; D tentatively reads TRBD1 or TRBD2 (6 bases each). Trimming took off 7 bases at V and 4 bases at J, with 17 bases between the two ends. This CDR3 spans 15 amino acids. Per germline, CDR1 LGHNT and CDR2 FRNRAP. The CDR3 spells CASALGGGWYNEQFF. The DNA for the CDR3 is TGTGCTAGTGCCCTCGGAGGGGGGTGGTACAATGAGCAGTTCTTC.